This paragraph covers one T cell receptor beta chain sequence. Its antigen is still unknown. The genes and germline here are from mouse. The CDR3 is cut off 4 residues early in the read; its end comes from the germline J gene. Following RNA extraction, reverse transcription yielded cDNA that acted as the sequencing template. Assay: immunoSEQ multiplex PCR; the TCRdb copy retains only in-frame clones and omits some. There are about 270,000 clones in the sample, none observed a single time. The CDR3 consists of 14 residues. The germline CDR1 and CDR2 sequences are NSQYPW and LRSPGD (reference sequence). The V and J ends lost 0 bases and 6 bases, in that order; junction bases with no gene match: 2. Markers used for sorting pooled cutaneous lymph node cells were CD4, CD8alpha, NKG2D, NKG2ACE and others. This entry belongs to a study of CD8+ T cells in alopecia areata. General observations from the study: Normal-skin resident alphabeta T cells also appear among scalp sample sequences. For lesional scalp, especially alopecia totalis/universalis, clonality was higher than in normal scalp. It was less clear whether patients shared TCRs than it was in mice, possibly because of HLA.

Source material: CD4+ T cells sorted from a lymph node. The rearrangement uses TRBV1 and TRBJ2-1; TRBD2 agrees at 7 bases. The receptor's source is a C3H/HeJ mouse with alopecia areata. These mice share the MHC haplotype H2-k. The CDR3 sequence is CTCSADGGIAEQFF. Incomplete CDR3 DNA: TGCACCTGCAGTGCAGATGGGGGGATTGCT.